This is a list of T cell receptor beta chains from one sample in a study of T cell repertoires in cytomegalovirus infection. TCRdb itself ran the reads through MiXCR, one entry per CDR3 protein. This table has approximately 500,000 distinct CDR3 sequences, more than 15% appearing once. Material: CD8+ T cells from PBMCs. The receptors here all came from a human donor in good health (CMV status not recorded). Some clones in this sample may be carry-over from other donors' samples. The CDR3 runs from the conserved cysteine through the conserved F or W. A D gene is named only where the DNA matches it firmly. Not all rows give a size; the values are once, few, many and, for expanded clones, a class.

TRBJ1-1	TRBV7-6	-	-	CASGWGAENTEAFF	TGTGCCAGCGGGTGGGGGGCGGAGAACACTGAAGCTTTCTTT
TRBJ2-1	TRBV20-1	TRBD1	-	CSAGQGVAYNEKFF	TGCAGTGCCGGACAGGGCGTTGCCTACAATGAGAAGTTCTTC
TRBJ2-7	TRBV7-7	-	many	CASSRRRAYEQYF	TGTGCTAGCAGCCGTCGCAGGGCCTACGAGCAGTACTTC
TRBJ2-7	TRBV7-2	-	many	CASSPGGGYYEQYF	TGTGCCAGCAGCCCGGGGGGCGGGTATTACGAGCAGTACTTC
TRBJ2-1	TRBV19	-	-	CASSIPRLVPYNEQFF	TGTGCCAGTAGTATCCCTAGACTAGTCCCCTACAATGAGCAGTTCTTC
TRBJ2-2	TRBV12-3/TRBV12-4	TRBD2	many	CASSPTYPTSENTGELFF	TGTGCCAGCAGTCCAACCTACCCGACTAGCGAGAACACCGGGGAGCTGTTTTTT
TRBJ1-1	TRBV4-1	TRBD1	few	CASSQEGTGGTEAFF	TGCGCCAGCAGCCAAGAAGGGACAGGGGGGACTGAAGCTTTCTTT
TRBJ2-5	TRBV6-5	TRBD2	few	CASSQTSVETQYF	TGTGCCAGCAGTCAGACTAGCGTCGAGACCCAGTACTTC
TRBJ2-1	TRBV19	TRBD1	many	CASSHTGAGGDNEQFF	TGTGCCAGTAGCCATACAGGGGCTGGCGGTGACAATGAGCAGTTCTTC
TRBJ1-1	TRBV5-1	-	many	CASSEGANTEAFF	TGCGCCAGCAGCGAGGGAGCGAACACTGAAGCTTTCTTT
TRBJ2-1	TRBV19	-	few	CASLGTEQFF	TGTGCCAGCCTGGGGACGGAGCAGTTCTTC
TRBJ2-3	TRBV7-9	-	-	CASSPSRGLEVDTQYF	TGTGCCAGCAGCCCCTCCAGGGGACTCGAGGTCGATACGCAGTATTTT
TRBJ1-2	TRBV19	TRBD1	-	CASSPRTGTATYGYTF	TGTGCCAGTAGTCCAAGGACCGGGACAGCGACCTATGGCTACACCTTC
TRBJ1-1	TRBV27	-	few	CASSFLGANTEAFF	TGTGCCAGCAGTTTTTTGGGGGCGAACACTGAAGCTTTCTTT
TRBJ2-3	TRBV24-1	-	few	CATSVGLELTDTQYF	TGTGCCACCAGTGTTGGCCTAGAACTCACAGATACGCAGTATTTT
TRBJ1-1	TRBV6-5	-	many	CASSTRGGNTEAFF	TGTGCCAGCAGTACCCGAGGTGGCAACACTGAAGCTTTCTTT
TRBJ2-5	TRBV4-2	-	many	CASSQEGASETQYF	TGTGCCAGCAGCCAAGAGGGGGCATCAGAGACCCAGTACTTC
TRBJ2-7	TRBV6-2/TRBV6-3	-	many	CASSYSVSSYEQYF	TGTGCCAGCAGTTACAGCGTAAGCTCCTACGAGCAGTACTTC
TRBJ1-5	TRBV27	-	many	CASSLSSGDDQPQHF	TGTGCCAGCAGTTTATCGTCAGGGGACGATCAGCCCCAGCATTTT
TRBJ1-1	TRBV5-5	-	few	CASSLFDTGEAFF	TGTGCCAGCAGCTTGTTTGACACAGGTGAAGCTTTCTTT
TRBJ1-5	TRBV5-6	TRBD1	many	CASSTHRGTANQPQHF	TGTGCCAGCAGCACTCACAGGGGTACGGCTAATCAGCCCCAGCATTTT
TRBJ1-1	TRBV4-1	-	few	CASSQRPWGTEAFF	TGCGCCAGCAGCCAAAGACCGTGGGGTACTGAAGCTTTCTTT
TRBJ2-7	TRBV6-1	-	many	CASSDSGVNEQYF	TGTGCCAGCAGTGACTCAGGGGTGAACGAGCAGTACTTC
TRBJ2-7	TRBV27	TRBD2	-	CASGNSGRGHEQYF	TGTGCCAGCGGCAATAGCGGGAGAGGGCACGAGCAGTACTTC
TRBJ2-7	TRBV27	TRBD2	-	CASSPAGTAYEQYF	TGTGCCAGCAGTCCAGCGGGGACCGCCTACGAGCAGTACTTC
TRBJ1-5	TRBV20-1	TRBD1	many	CSARPGRGNQPQHF	TGCAGTGCCCGCCCAGGCAGGGGGAATCAGCCCCAGCATTTT
TRBJ2-7	TRBV4-1	-	-	CASSQDTVTYEQYF	TGCGCCAGCAGCCAAGATACAGTTACCTACGAGCAGTACTTC
TRBJ1-1	TRBV20-1	TRBD1	-	CSARVKFGGTGLDTEAFF	TGCAGTGCTAGAGTAAAGTTTGGGGGGACAGGGTTAGACACTGAAGCTTTCTTT
TRBJ2-6	TRBV3-1	-	few	CASSQEGDIDSGANVLTF	TGTGCCAGCAGCCAAGAGGGGGATATTGACTCTGGGGCCAACGTCCTGACTTTC
TRBJ1-5	TRBV19	-	few	CASNERKTGNQPQHF	TGTGCCAGTAATGAAAGGAAAACGGGCAATCAGCCCCAGCATTTT
TRBJ2-4	TRBV4-1	-	many	CASSQGTQLIQYF	TGCGCCAGCAGCCAGGGGACACAGTTAATTCAGTACTTC
TRBJ1-5	TRBV15	-	-	CATSREGVAGHQPQHF	TGTGCCACCAGCAGAGAAGGCGTGGCAGGCCATCAGCCCCAGCATTTT
TRBJ1-5	TRBV27	-	-	CASGSGINSNQPQHF	TGTGCCAGCGGGTCCGGGATTAATAGCAATCAGCCCCAGCATTTT
TRBJ2-5	TRBV4-2	-	few	CASSQEEGGGGETQYF	TGTGCCAGCAGCCAAGAAGAGGGGGGGGGCGGGGAGACCCAGTACTTC
TRBJ1-5	TRBV28	TRBD1	few	CASSFSPGQLDSNQPQHF	TGTGCCAGCAGTTTCTCCCCGGGACAGCTTGATAGCAATCAGCCCCAGCATTTT
TRBJ2-2	TRBV19	TRBD2	-	CASTARGGRTGELFF	TGTGCCAGTACAGCTCGGGGAGGGCGGACCGGGGAGCTGTTTTTT
TRBJ2-5	TRBV7-9	TRBD2	many	CASSRRLAGVQETQYF	TGTGCCAGCAGCCGACGACTAGCGGGGGTCCAAGAGACCCAGTACTTC
TRBJ2-5	TRBV15	TRBD1	-	CATSRKGTVQETQYF	TGTGCCACCAGCAGAAAAGGGACAGTACAAGAGACCCAGTACTTC
TRBJ2-7	TRBV11-2	-	many	CASSLTRDYEQYF	TGTGCCAGCAGCTTAACCAGAGACTACGAGCAGTACTTC
TRBJ2-1	TRBV7-3	TRBD1	many	CASSPDRGHEQFF	TGTGCCAGCAGCCCGGACAGGGGTCATGAGCAGTTCTTC
TRBJ1-4	TRBV2	-	few	CASRALTGGKKLFF	TGTGCCAGCAGAGCACTAACCGGGGGAAAAAAACTGTTTTTT
TRBJ2-1	TRBV6-5	-	many	CASGAGYNEQFF	TGTGCCAGCGGGGCTGGCTACAATGAGCAGTTCTTC
TRBJ2-7	TRBV6-1	-	many	CASSRQDLSSIEQYF	TGTGCCAGCAGCAGACAGGACCTCTCCTCAATCGAGCAGTACTTC
TRBJ1-2	TRBV2	-	once	CATPKTTRSGYTF	TGTGCCACCCCGAAAACTACCCGCTCTGGCTACACCTTC
TRBJ2-1	TRBV6-2/TRBV6-3	TRBD2	-	CASSYWSSGSYNEQFF	TGTGCCAGCAGTTACTGGTCTAGCGGGTCCTACAATGAGCAGTTCTTC
TRBJ1-1	TRBV19	TRBD1	few	CASSMGQGLEAFF	TGTGCCAGTAGTATGGGACAGGGTCTTGAAGCTTTCTTT